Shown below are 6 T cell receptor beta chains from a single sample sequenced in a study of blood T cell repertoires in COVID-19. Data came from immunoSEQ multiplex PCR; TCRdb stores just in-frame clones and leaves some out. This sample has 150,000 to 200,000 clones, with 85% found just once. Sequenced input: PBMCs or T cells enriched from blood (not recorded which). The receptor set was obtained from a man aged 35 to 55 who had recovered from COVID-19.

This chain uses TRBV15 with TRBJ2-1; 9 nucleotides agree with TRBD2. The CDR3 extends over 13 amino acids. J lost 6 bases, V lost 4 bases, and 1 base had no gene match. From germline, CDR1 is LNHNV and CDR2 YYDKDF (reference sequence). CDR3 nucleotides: TGTGCCACCAGCATGACTAGCGGCAATGAGCAGTTCTTC. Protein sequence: CATSMTSGNEQFF.

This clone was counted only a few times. This CDR3 reads CAWRRGDSPLHF. The CDR3, as DNA: TGTGCCTGGCGTAGGGGTGATTCACCCCTCCACTTT. J is TRBJ1-6 and V is TRBV30, with D tentatively TRBD1 (5 bases). Between the trimmed V and J ends, which lost 5 bases and 8 bases, there was a span of 10 bases. CDR1 GTSNPN and CDR2 SVGIG come from the germline V gene (reference sequence). This CDR3 region has 12 residues.

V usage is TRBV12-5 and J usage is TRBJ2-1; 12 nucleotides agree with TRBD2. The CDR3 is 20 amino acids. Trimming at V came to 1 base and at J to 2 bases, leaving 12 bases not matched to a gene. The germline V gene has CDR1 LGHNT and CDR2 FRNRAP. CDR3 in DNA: TGTGCTAGTGGTTTGGCCAACCTAGCGGGAGGGCGATCACCCTACAATGAGCAGTTCTTC. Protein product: CASGLANLAGGRSPYNEQFF.

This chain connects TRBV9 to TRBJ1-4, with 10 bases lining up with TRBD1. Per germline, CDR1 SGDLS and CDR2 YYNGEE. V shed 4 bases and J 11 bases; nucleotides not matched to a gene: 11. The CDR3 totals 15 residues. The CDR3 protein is CASSRRQGATEKLFF. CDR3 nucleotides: TGTGCCAGCAGCAGACGACAGGGGGCAACCGAGAAACTGTTTTTT.

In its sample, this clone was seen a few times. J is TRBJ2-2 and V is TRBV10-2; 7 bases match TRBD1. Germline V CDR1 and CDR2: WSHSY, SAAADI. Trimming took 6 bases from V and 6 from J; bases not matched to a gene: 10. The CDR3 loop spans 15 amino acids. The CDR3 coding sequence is TGCGCCAGCAGAGGTGGACAGGAAAAGCCCGGGGAGCTGTTTTTT. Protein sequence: CASRGGQEKPGELFF.

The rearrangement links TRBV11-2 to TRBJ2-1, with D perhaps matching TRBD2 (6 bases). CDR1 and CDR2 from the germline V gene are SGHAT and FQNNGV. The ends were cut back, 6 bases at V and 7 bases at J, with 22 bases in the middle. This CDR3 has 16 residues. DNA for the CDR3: TGTGCCAGCAGGGGGTTGGGGACTCCCATAAGGAATGAGCAGTTCTTC. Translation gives CASRGLGTPIRNEQFF. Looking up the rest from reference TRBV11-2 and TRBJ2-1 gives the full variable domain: EAGVAQSPRYKIIEKRQSVAFWCNPISGHATLYWYQQILGQGPKLLIQFQNNGVVDDSQLPKDRFSAERLKGVDSTLKIQPAKLEDSAVYLCASRGLGTPIRNEQFFGPGTRLTVL.